This T cell receptor (beta chain) was profiled in a study of radiation and T cells in renal cell carcinoma. The overall study: Nephrectomy followed 15 Gy stereotactic body radiation by 4 weeks.

Study findings and constraints: From baseline, blood top tumor clonotypes peaked at 2 weeks post-radiation.

TCRdb keeps only in-frame clones here, not all; method: immunoSEQ multiplex PCR. The table includes about 150,000 clones, approximately 88% detected once. Looked up from germline, CDR1 is SGHRS and CDR2 is YFSETQ. After removal of 4 bases from V and 4 bases from J, the junction contained 7 bases not matched to a gene. The CDR3 covers 15 residues. Time point meaning: blood 2 weeks post-SBRT. Treatment specified: 15 Gy SBRT to primary tumor, nephrectomy 4 weeks later. Blood was sampled at baseline, 2 weeks and 4 weeks after SBRT. The tumor was a clear cell renal cell carcinoma. Concerning this clone: Its specificity is not known.

The clonotype was recovered from a woman aged 45-60 years with renal cell carcinoma. This rearrangement joins TRBV5-1 to TRBJ2-2; 7 bases are a match to TRBD1. Sequenced material: blood, taken from a patient whose treatment included radiotherapy and nephrectomy. CDR3 residues: CASSQGDESTGELFF. As DNA, the CDR3 is TGCGCCAGCAGCCAGGGGGATGAATCCACCGGGGAGCTGTTTTTT.